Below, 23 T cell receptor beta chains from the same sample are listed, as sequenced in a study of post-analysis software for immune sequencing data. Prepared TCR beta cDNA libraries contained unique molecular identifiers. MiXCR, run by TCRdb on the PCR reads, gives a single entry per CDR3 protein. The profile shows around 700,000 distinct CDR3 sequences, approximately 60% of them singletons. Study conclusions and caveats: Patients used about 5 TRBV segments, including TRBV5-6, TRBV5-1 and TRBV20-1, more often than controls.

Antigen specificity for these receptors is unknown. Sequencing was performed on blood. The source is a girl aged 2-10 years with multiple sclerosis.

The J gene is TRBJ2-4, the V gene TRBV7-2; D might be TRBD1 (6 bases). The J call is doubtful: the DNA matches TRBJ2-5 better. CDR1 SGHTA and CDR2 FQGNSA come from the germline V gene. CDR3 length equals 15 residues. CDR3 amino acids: CASSRDRPSGETQYF. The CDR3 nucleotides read TGTGCCAGCAGCCGCGACAGGCCCAGCGGAGAGACCCAGTACTTC.

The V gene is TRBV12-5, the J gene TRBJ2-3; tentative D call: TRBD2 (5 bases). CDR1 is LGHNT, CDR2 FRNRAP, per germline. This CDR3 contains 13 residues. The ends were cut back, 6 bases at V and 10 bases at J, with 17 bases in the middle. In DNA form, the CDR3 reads TGTGCTAGTGGGAACCTTGGAGGACCGGCGCAGTATTTT. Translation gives CASGNLGGPAQYF.

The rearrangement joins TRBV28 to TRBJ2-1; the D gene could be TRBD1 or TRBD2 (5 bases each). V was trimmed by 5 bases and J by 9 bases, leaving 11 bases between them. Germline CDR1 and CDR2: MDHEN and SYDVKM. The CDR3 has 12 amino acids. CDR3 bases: TGTGCCAGCAGTCCCGTGGGACGTGAGCAGTTCTTC. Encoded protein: CASSPVGREQFF.

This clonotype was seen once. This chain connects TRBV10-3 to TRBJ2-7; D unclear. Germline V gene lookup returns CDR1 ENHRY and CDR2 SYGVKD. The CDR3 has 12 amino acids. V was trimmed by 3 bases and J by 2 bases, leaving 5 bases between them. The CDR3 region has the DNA TGTGCCATCAGTGATTTGACCTACGAGCAGTACTTC. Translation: CAISDLTYEQYF.

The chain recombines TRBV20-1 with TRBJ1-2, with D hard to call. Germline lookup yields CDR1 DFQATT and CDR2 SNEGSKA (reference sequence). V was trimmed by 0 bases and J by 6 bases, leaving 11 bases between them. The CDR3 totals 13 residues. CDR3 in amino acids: CSARDTTADGYTF. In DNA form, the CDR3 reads TGCAGTGCTAGAGATACTACAGCGGATGGCTACACCTTC.

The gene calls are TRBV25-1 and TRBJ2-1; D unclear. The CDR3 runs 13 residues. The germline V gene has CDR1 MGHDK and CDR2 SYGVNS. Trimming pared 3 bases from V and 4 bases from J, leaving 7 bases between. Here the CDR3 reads CASSDGLYNEQFF. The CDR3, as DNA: TGTGCCAGCAGTGACGGCTTGTACAATGAGCAGTTCTTC.

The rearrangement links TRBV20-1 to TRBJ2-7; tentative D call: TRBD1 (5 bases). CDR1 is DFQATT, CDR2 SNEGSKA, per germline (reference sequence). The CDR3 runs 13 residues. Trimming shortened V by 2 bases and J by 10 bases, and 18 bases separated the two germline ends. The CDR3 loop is CSARRLFRADQYF. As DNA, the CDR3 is TGCAGTGCTAGAAGACTGTTCAGGGCGGACCAGTACTTC.

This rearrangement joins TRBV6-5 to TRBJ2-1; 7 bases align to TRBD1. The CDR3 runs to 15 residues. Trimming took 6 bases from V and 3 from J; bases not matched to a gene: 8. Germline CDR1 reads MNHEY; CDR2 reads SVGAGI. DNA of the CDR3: TGTGCCAGCAGACCCGTGACAGGGTTCTACAATGAGCAGTTCTTC. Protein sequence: CASRPVTGFYNEQFF.

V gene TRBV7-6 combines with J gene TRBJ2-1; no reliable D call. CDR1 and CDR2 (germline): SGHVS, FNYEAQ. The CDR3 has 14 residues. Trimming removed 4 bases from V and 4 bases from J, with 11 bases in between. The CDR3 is CASSYEPTYNEQFF. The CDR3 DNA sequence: TGTGCCAGCAGCTACGAGCCGACGTACAATGAGCAGTTCTTC.

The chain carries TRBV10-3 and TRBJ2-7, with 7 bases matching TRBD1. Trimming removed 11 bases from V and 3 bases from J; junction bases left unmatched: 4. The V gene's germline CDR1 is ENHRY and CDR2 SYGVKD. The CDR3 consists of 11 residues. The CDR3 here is CAATGDYEQYF. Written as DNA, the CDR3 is TGTGCCGCCACAGGGGACTACGAGCAGTACTTC.

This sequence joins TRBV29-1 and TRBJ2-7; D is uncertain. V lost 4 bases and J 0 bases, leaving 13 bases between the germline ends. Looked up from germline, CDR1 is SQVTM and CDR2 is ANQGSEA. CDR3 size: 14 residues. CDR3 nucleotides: TGCAGCGTTGTAGTTGGAAGCAGCTCCTACGAGCAGTACTTC. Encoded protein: CSVVVGSSSYEQYF.

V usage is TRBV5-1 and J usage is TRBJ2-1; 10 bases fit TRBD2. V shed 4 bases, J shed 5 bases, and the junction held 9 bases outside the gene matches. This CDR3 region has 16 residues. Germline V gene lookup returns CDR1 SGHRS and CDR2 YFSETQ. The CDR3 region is CASSGGTSELNNEQFF. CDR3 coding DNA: TGCGCCAGCAGCGGAGGGACTAGCGAACTAAACAATGAGCAGTTCTTC.

Here the CDR3 reads CASSQEGQTAYEQYF. DNA of the CDR3: TGTGCCAGCAGCCAAGAGGGACAGACAGCCTACGAGCAGTACTTC. The chain links TRBV4-2 to TRBJ2-7; 7 bases fit TRBD1. With 0 bases clipped from V and 2 bases from J, the junction kept 4 bases outside the gene matches. Germline CDR1 and CDR2: LGHNA and YNFKEQ. The CDR3 has 15 amino acids.

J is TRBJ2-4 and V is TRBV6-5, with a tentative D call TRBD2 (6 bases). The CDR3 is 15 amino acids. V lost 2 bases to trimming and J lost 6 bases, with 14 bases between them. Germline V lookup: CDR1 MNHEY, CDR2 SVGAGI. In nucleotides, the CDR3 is TGTGCCAGCAGTTACCAGCCCGCAGCGGGAAACATTCAGTACTTC. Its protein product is CASSYQPAAGNIQYF.

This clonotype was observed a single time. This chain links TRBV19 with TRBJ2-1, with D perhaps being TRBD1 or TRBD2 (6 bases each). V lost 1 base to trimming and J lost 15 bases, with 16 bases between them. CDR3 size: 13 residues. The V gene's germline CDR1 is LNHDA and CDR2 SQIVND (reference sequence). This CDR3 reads CASSIVKEGDLFF. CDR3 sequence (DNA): TGTGCCAGTAGTATAGTAAAAGAGGGGGACTTGTTCTTC.

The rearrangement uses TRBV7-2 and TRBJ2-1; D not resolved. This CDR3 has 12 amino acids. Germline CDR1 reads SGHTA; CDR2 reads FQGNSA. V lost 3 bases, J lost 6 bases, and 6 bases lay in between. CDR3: CASSFQVNEQFF. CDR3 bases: TGTGCCAGCAGCTTTCAGGTCAATGAGCAGTTCTTC.

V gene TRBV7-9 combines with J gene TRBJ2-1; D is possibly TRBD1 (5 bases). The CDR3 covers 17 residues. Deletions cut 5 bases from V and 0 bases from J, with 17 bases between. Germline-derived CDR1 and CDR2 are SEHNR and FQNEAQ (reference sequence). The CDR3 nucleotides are TGTGCCAGCAGCAACAGACAGACCTTGACCTCCTACAATGAGCAGTTCTTC. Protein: CASSNRQTLTSYNEQFF.

The CDR3 loop is CASSLAAGWYGSGQETQYF. In nucleotides, the CDR3 is TGCGCCAGCAGCTTGGCTGCGGGGTGGTATGGATCAGGGCAAGAGACCCAGTACTTC. The chain employs TRBV5-1 and TRBJ2-5; possibly TRBD2 for D (6 bases). The CDR3 spans 19 residues. Trimming cost V 0 bases and J 2 bases, with 23 bases left between them. Germline CDR1 and CDR2: SGHRS and YFSETQ.

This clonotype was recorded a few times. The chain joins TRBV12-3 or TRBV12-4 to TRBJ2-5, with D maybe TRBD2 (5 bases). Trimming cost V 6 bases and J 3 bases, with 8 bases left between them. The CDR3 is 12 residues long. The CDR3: CASRAGEETQYF. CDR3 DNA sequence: TGTGCCAGCAGGGCCGGGGAAGAGACCCAGTACTTC.

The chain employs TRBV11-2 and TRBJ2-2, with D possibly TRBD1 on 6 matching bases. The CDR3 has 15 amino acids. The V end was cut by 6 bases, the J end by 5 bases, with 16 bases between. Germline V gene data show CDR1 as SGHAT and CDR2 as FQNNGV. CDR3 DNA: TGTGCCAGCAGGAGGCTAGGGGGAAGGACCGGGGAGCTGTTTTTT. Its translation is CASRRLGGRTGELFF.

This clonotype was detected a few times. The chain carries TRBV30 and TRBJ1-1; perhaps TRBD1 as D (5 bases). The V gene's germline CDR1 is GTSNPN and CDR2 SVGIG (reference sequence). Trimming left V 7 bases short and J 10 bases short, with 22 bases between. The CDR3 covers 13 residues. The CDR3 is CAFRSGGSIGAFF. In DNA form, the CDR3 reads TGTGCCTTTCGTTCGGGGGGGAGCATAGGAGCTTTCTTT.

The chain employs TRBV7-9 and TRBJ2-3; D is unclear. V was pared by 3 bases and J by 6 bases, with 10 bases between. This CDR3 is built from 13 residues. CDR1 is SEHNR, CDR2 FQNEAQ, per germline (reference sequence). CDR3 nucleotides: TGTGCCAGCAGCTTCTCCAACGTTGATACGCAGTATTTT. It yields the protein CASSFSNVDTQYF.

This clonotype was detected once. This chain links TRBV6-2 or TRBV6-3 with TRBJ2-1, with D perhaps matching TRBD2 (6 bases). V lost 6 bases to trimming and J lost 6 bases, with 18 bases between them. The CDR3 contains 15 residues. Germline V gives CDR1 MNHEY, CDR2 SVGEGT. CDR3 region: CASSRPGLPSNEQFF. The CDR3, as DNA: TGTGCCAGCAGCCGCCCGGGACTGCCTTCCAATGAGCAGTTCTTC.